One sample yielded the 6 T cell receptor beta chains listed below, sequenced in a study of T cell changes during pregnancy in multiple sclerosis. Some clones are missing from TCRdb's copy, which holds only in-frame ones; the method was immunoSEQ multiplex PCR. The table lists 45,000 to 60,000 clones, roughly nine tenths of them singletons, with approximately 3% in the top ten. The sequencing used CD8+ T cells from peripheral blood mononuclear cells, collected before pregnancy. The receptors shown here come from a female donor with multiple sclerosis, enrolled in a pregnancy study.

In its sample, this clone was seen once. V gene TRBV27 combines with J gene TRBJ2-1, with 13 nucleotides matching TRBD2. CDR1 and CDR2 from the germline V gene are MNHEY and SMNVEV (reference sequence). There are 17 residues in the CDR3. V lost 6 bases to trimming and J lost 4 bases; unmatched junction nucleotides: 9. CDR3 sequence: CASSYSGTSGVYNEQFF. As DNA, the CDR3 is TGTGCCAGCAGCTACTCCGGGACTAGCGGGGTTTACAATGAGCAGTTCTTC.

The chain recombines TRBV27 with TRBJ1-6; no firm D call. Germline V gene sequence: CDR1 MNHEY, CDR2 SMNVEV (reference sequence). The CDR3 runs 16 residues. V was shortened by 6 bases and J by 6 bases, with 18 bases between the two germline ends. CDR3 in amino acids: CASSPPDEGLNSPLHF. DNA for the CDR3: TGTGCCAGCAGCCCCCCGGACGAGGGCCTTAATTCACCCCTCCACTTT.

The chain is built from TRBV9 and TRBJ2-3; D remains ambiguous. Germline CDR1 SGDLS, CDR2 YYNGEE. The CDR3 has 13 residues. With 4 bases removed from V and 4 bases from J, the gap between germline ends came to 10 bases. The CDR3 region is CASSPGSADTQYF. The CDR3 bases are TGTGCCAGCAGCCCCGGTTCGGCAGATACGCAGTATTTT.

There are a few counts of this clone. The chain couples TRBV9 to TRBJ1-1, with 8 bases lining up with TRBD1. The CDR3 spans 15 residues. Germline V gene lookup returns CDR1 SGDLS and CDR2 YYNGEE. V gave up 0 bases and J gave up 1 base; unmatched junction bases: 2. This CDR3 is CASSVVGQGNTEAFF. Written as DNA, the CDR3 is TGTGCCAGCAGCGTAGTAGGACAGGGGAACACTGAAGCTTTCTTT.

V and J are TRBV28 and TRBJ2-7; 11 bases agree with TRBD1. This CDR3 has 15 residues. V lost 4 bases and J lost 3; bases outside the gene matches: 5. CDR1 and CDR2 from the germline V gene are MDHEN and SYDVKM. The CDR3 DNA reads TGTGCCAGCAGTTGGGGGACAGGGGGAAACTACGAGCAGTACTTC. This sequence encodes CASSWGTGGNYEQYF.

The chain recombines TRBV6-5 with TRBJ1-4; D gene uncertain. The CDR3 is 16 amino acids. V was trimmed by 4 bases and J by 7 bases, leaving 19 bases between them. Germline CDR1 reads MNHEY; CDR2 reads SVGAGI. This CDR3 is CASSCLDCGFGEKLFF. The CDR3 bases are TGTGCCAGCAGTTGCCTGGACTGCGGGTTTGGTGAAAAACTGTTTTTT.